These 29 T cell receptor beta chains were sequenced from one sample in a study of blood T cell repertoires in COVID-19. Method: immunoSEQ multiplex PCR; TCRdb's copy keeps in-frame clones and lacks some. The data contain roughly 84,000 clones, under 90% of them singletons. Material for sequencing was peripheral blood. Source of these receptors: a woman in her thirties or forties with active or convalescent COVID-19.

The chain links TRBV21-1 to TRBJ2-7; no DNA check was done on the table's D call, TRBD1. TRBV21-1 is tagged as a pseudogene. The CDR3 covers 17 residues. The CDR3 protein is CASSLSTRDRASYEQYF. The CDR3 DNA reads TGTGCCAGCAGCTTATCAACCCGGGACAGGGCTTCCTACGAGCAGTACTTC.

The CDR3 sequence is CASSSAGGRGEQYF. CDR3 bases: TGTGCCAGCAGTTCGGCGGGGGGGCGCGGCGAGCAGTACTTC. The J gene is TRBJ2-7, the V gene TRBV28; 9 positions agree with TRBD2. The CDR3 is made up of 14 amino acids. Trimming removed 4 bases from V and 6 bases from J; junction bases left unmatched: 7. Germline CDR1 MDHEN, CDR2 SYDVKM.

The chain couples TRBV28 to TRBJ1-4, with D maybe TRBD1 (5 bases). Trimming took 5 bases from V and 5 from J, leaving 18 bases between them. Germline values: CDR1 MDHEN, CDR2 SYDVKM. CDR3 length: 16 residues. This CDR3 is CASSPRGGLSNEKLFF. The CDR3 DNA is TGTGCCAGCAGTCCCCGGGGGGGACTATCGAATGAAAAACTGTTTTTT.

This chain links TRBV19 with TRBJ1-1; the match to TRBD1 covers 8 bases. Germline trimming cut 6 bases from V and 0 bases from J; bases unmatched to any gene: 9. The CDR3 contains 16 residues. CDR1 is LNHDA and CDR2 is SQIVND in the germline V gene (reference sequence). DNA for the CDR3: TGTGCCAGTAGGAATAACAGGGGGACCTTGAACACTGAAGCTTTCTTT. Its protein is CASRNNRGTLNTEAFF.

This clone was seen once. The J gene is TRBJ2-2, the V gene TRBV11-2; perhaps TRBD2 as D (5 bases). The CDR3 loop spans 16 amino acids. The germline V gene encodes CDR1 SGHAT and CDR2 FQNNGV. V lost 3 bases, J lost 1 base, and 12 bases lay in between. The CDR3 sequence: CASSFWPAGNTGELFF. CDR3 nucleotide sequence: TGTGCCAGCAGCTTTTGGCCCGCGGGGAACACCGGGGAGCTGTTTTTT.

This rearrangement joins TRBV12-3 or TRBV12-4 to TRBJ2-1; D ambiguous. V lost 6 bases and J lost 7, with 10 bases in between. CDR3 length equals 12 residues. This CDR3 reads CASSRADNEQFF. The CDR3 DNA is TGTGCCAGCAGCCGCGCTGATAATGAGCAGTTCTTC.

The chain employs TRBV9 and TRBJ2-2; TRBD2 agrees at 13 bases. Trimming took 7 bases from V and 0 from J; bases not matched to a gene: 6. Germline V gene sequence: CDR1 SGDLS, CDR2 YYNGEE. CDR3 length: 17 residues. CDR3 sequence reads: CASWGLAGNANTGELFF. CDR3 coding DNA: TGTGCCAGCTGGGGACTAGCGGGAAACGCGAACACCGGGGAGCTGTTTTTT.

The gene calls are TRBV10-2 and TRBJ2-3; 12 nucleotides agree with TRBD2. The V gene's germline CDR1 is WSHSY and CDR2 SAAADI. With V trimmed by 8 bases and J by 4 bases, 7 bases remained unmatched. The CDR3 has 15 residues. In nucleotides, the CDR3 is TGCGCCAGCGACCTAGCGGGAGGGTTATCAGATACGCAGTATTTT. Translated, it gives CASDLAGGLSDTQYF.

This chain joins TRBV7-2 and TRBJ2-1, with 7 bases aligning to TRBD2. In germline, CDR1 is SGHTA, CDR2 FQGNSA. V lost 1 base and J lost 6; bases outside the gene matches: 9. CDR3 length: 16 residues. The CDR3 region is CASSLDRLASLNEQFF. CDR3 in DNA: TGTGCCAGCAGCTTAGATCGACTAGCTTCCCTCAATGAGCAGTTCTTC.

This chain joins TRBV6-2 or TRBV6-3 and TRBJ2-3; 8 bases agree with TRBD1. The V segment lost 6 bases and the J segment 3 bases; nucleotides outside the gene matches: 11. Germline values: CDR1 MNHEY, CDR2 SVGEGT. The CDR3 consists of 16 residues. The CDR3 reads CASSELQGGLTDTQYF. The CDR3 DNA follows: TGTGCCAGCAGCGAATTACAGGGGGGACTTACAGATACGCAGTATTTT.

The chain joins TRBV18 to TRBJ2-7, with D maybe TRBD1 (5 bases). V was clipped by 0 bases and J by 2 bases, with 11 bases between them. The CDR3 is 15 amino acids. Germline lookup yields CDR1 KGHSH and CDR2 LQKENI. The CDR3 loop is CASSPPAGPTYEQYF. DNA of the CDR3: TGTGCCAGCTCACCACCGGCAGGGCCAACCTACGAGCAGTACTTC.

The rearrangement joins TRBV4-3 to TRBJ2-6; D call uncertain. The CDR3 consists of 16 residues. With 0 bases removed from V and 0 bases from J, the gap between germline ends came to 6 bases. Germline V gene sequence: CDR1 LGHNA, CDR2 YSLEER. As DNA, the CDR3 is TGCGCCAGCAGCCAAGATTTCCTCTCTGGGGCCAACGTCCTGACTTTC. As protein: CASSQDFLSGANVLTF.

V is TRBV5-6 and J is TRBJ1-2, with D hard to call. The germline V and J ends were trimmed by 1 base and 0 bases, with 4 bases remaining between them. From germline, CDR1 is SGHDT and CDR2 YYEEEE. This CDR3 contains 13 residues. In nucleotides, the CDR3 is TGTGCCAGCAGCTTGCTCGCTAACTATGGCTACACCTTC. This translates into CASSLLANYGYTF.

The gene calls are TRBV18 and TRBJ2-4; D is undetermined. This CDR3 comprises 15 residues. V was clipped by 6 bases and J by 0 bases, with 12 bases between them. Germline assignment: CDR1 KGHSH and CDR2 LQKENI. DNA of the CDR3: TGTGCCAGCTCCAAACGACACGAAGCCAAAAACATTCAGTACTTC. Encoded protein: CASSKRHEAKNIQYF.

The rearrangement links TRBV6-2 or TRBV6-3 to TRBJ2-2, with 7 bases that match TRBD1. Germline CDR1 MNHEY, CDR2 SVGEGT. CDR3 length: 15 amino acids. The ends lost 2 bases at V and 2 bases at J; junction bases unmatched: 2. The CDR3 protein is CASSYGTENTGELFF. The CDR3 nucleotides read TGTGCCAGCAGTTACGGGACAGAAAACACCGGGGAGCTGTTTTTT.

In DNA, the CDR3 is TGTGCCAGCAGTTACGCAGAGGGAGAGCCCCAGCATTTT. Translated: CASSYAEGEPQHF. V and J are TRBV6-5 and TRBJ1-5, with no clear D. Germline V gene lookup returns CDR1 MNHEY and CDR2 SVGAGI. CDR3 length equals 13 residues. Trimming removed 2 bases from V and 8 bases from J, with 10 bases in between.

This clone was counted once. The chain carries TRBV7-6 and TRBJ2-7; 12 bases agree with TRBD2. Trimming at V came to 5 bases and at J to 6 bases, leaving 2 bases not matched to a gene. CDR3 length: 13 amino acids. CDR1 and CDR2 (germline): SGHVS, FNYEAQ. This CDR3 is CASSQTSGSEQYF. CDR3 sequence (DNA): TGTGCCAGCAGCCAGACTAGCGGGAGCGAGCAGTACTTC.

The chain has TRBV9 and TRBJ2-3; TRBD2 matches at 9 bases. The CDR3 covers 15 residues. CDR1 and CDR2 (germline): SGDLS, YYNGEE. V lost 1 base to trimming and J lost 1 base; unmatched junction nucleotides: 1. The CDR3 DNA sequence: TGTGCCAGCAGCGTATTAGCGGGAGGCACAGATACGCAGTATTTT. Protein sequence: CASSVLAGGTDTQYF.

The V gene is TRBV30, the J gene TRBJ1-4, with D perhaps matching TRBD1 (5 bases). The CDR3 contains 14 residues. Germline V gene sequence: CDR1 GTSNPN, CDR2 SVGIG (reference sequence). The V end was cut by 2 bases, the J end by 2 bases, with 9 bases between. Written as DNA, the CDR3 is TGTGCCTGGAGTCGGGGGGGGACTAATGAAAAACTGTTTTTT. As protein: CAWSRGGTNEKLFF.

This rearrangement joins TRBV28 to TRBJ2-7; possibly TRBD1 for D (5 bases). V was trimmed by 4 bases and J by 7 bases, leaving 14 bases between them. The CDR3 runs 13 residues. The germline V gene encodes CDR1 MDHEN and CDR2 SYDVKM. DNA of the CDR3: TGTGCCAGCAGTTGGGCGACAGTGGAAGAGCAGTACTTC. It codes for CASSWATVEEQYF.

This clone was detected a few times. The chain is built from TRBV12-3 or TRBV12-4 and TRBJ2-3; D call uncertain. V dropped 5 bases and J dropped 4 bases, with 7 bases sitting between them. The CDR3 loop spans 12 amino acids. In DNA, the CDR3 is TGTGCCAGCAGTCCCACTTCAGATACGCAGTATTTT. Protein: CASSPTSDTQYF.

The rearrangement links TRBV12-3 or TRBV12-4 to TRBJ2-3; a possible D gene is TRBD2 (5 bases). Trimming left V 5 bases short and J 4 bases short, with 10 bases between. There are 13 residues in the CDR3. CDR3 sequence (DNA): TGTGCCAGCAGTCGCGGGCGGGCAGATACGCAGTATTTT. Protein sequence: CASSRGRADTQYF.

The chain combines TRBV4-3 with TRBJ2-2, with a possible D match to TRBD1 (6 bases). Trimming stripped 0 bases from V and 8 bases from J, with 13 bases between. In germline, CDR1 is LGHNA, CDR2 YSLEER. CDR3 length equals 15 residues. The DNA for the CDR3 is TGCGCCAGCAGCCAAGATCTAGGGGGTGGAGGGGAGCTGTTTTTT. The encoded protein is CASSQDLGGGGELFF.

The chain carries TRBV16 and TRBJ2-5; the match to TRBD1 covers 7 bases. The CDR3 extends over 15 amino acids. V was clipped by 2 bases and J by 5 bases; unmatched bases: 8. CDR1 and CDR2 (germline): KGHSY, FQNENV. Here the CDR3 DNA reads TGTGCCAGCAGCCAAATCGGACAGGCCGGGGAGACCCAGTACTTC. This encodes CASSQIGQAGETQYF. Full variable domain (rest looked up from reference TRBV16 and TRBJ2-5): GEEVAQTPKHLVRGEGQKAKLYCAPIKGHSYVFWYQQVLKNEFKFLISFQNENVFDETGMPKERFSAKCLPNSPCSLEIQATKLEDSAVYFCASSQIGQAGETQYFGPGTRLLVL.

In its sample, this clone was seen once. The chain's CDR3 is CASSAGEQRSTDTQYF. CDR3 coding DNA: TGTGCCAGCAGCGCCGGGGAACAGCGGAGCACAGATACGCAGTATTTT. This chain uses TRBV9 with TRBJ2-3; a weak D match, TRBD2 (5 bases). The V end was cut by 3 bases, the J end by 0 bases, with 14 bases between. This CDR3 region has 16 residues. Per the germline V gene, CDR1 is SGDLS and CDR2 is YYNGEE.

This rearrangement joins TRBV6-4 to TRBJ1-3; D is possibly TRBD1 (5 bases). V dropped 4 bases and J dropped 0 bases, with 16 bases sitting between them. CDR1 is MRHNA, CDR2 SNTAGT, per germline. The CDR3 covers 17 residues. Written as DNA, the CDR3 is TGTGCCAGCAGTGTTCCCCCACAGGTGAGCTCTGGAAACACCATATATTTT. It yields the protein CASSVPPQVSSGNTIYF.

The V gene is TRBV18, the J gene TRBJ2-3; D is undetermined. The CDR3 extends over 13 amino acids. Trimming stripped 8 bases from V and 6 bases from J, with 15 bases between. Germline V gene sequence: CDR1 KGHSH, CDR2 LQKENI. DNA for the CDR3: TGTGCCAGCGACGATGGAGTGGGTGATACGCAGTATTTT. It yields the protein CASDDGVGDTQYF. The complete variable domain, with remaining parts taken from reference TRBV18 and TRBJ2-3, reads NAGVMQNPRHLVRRRGQEARLRCSPMKGHSHVYWYRQLPEEGLKFMVYLQKENIIDESGMPKERFSAEFPKEGPSILRIQQVVRGDSAAYFCASDDGVGDTQYFGPGTRLTVL.

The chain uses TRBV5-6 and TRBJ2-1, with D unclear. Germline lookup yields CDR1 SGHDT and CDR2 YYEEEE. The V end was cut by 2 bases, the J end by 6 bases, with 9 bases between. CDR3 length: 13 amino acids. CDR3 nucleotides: TGTGCCAGCAGCTTATTAAGCCCCAATGAGCAGTTCTTC. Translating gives CASSLLSPNEQFF.

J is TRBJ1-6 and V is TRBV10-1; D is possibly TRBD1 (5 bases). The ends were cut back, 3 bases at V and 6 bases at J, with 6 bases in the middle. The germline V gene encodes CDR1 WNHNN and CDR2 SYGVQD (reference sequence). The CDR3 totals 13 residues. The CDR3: CASSEQANSPLHF. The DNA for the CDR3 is TGCGCCAGCAGTGAACAGGCTAATTCACCCCTCCACTTT.